This TCR beta chain was documented in a study of beta chain features in type 1 diabetes. Study overall: The study examined more than 100,000,000 sorted cells across all samples. Whole-study findings and limits: TCRB CDR3s from Type 1 diabetes patients were moderately but significantly shorter in all four CD4+ subsets. VDJ junctions in type 1 diabetes patients carried more deletions and fewer insertions.

This clone came up many times. Its antigen is undetermined. CDR3 size: 14 residues. Germline V gene sequence: CDR1 MDHEN, CDR2 SYDVKM. V dropped 5 bases and J dropped 5; count of bases not matched to a gene: 5. What was sequenced were expressed TCRB transcripts, since all of the isolated RNA had been reverse transcribed. Several million reads per sample on average were obtained from naive, central memory and regulatory T cell samples. Generated by immunoSEQ multiplex PCR, the TCRdb table keeps only in-frame clones and is missing some. The sample includes hundreds of thousands of clones, about 14% of them seen just once.

This sequence originates from a man aged 25-40 years in good health. The J gene is TRBJ2-5, the V gene TRBV28; 10 positions match TRBD1. The sample consisted of central memory CD4+ T cells from blood. The CDR3, as DNA: TGTGCCAGCAGTAAGACAGGGGGCGAGGAGACCCAGTACTTC. This gives the protein CASSKTGGEETQYF.